This TCR beta chain comes out of a study of blood T cells in healthy people across ages. Study overall: For every two T cells, template switching captured about one barcoded beta molecule.

Broader study findings: Diversity estimated from one million T cells was considered an underestimate.

Primed by a sample-barcoded 5' primer and a J-beta primer mix, a second PCR proceeded for 7 to 11 cycles. Each cDNA molecule carried a tag from a template-switch adaptor that contained 12 random nucleotides. MiXCR was run by TCRdb on the 5' RACE reads, yielding one entry per CDR3 protein. Among 550,000 to 750,000 distinct CDR3 sequences, under 25% were seen once, and the ten largest hold approximately 3.6%. Per sample, at least 5 micrograms of total RNA were extracted. The sample holds a few counts of this clonotype. Its cognate antigen is unknown. The CDR3 totals 15 residues. J gave up 5 bases and V 5 bases, and 9 bases lay outside the gene matches. In germline, CDR1 is KGHSH, CDR2 LQKENI.

Input material: blood. The receptor comes from a man in his 70s in good health. The rearrangement uses TRBV18 and TRBJ2-1; 7 bases are a match to TRBD1. Here the CDR3 reads CASSVQRQGHNEQFF. The CDR3 DNA is TGTGCCAGCTCAGTACAAAGACAGGGACACAATGAGCAGTTCTTC.